Sequencing of this TCR beta chain was carried out in a study of blood T cells in healthy people across ages. Overall study results and limits: As naive T cell percentage varied, TCR beta diversity correlated strongly with it. Unknown CMV status may confound age-related changes in expanded clones.

V was shortened by 6 bases and J by 3 bases, with 9 bases between the two germline ends. The CDR3 spans 12 residues. Many counts were recorded for this clonotype. Its antigen is as yet unknown. A sample-barcoded 5' primer and a J-beta primer mix were used in a second PCR of about 6 to 11 cycles. Template switching added a 12-random-nucleotide identifier to every cDNA molecule. TCRdb called the 5' RACE reads again in MiXCR, with one record for every CDR3 protein. This table has around 1,800,000 distinct CDR3 sequences, 35% to 50% appearing once. V and J are TRBV12-3 or TRBV12-4 and TRBJ2-7; possible D gene TRBD1, 6 bases. Sequencing was done on a sample of blood. The receptor was isolated from a human donor in good health. The CDR3 loop reads CASRADSYEQYF. For the CDR3, the DNA is TGTGCCAGCAGGGCGGACAGCTACGAGCAGTACTTC.